One sample yielded the 23 T cell receptor beta chains listed below, sequenced in a study of T cell responses to AZD1222 COVID-19 vaccine. Method: immunoSEQ multiplex PCR; TCRdb's copy keeps in-frame clones and lacks some. The table has roughly 110,000 clones, 84% seen once. The sample here was peripheral blood, taken on day 0 of AZD1222 vaccination. These receptors were taken from an adult in good health.

The genes are TRBV5-1 and TRBJ2-2, with a possible D match to TRBD2 (5 bases). The ends were cut back, 2 bases at V and 4 bases at J, with 12 bases in the middle. The germline gives CDR1 SGHRS, CDR2 YFSETQ. This CDR3 is 15 amino acids long. CDR3: CASSLGLDLTGELFF. CDR3 bases: TGCGCCAGCAGCTTAGGACTCGATCTCACCGGGGAGCTGTTTTTT. The full variable domain, completed using reference TRBV5-1 and TRBJ2-2, is KAGVTQTPRYLIKTRGQQVTLSCSPISGHRSVSWYQQTPGQGLQFLFEYFSETQRNKGNFPGRFSGRQFSNSRSEMNVSTLELGDSALYLCASSLGLDLTGELFFGEGSRLTVL.

This sequence joins TRBV7-9 and TRBJ2-1; weak D call: TRBD2 (7 bases). Germline CDR1 reads SEHNR; CDR2 reads FQNEAQ (reference sequence). The V and J ends lost 3 bases and 4 bases respectively, with 10 bases between them. CDR3 length: 14 amino acids. The CDR3 DNA follows: TGTGCCAGCAGCTTTCGGGGGGCGTACAATGAGCAGTTCTTC. It is translated as CASSFRGAYNEQFF. Looking up the rest from reference TRBV7-9 and TRBJ2-1 gives the full variable domain: DTGVSQNPRHKITKRGQNVTFRCDPISEHNRLYWYRQTLGQGPEFLTYFQNEAQLEKSRLLSDRFSAERPKGSFSTLEIQRTEQGDSAMYLCASSFRGAYNEQFFGPGTRLTVL.

CDR3 protein: CASSFDGNQPQHF. The CDR3 DNA sequence: TGTGCCAGCAGCTTTGACGGAAATCAGCCCCAGCATTTT. The chain is built from TRBV7-3 and TRBJ1-5; D call uncertain. The CDR3 contains 13 residues. The germline V gene encodes CDR1 SGHTA and CDR2 FQGTGA. Trimming removed 3 bases at V and 4 bases at J, with 7 bases between.

Here the CDR3 reads CAIKGGNEQFF. DNA of the CDR3: TGTGCCATCAAGGGGGGGAATGAGCAGTTCTTC. V usage is TRBV10-3 and J usage is TRBJ2-1; the D gene is possibly TRBD2 (7 bases). Trimming pared 7 bases from V and 7 bases from J, leaving 8 bases between. Germline loops: CDR1 ENHRY, CDR2 SYGVKD. This CDR3 has 11 residues.

This chain connects TRBV7-8 to TRBJ1-5, with D possibly TRBD1 on 5 matching bases. Germline lookup yields CDR1 SGHVS and CDR2 FQNEAQ. The CDR3 has 17 residues. V dropped 5 bases and J dropped 3 bases, with 20 bases sitting between them. CDR3 coding DNA: TGTGCCAGCAGCATACTACCGGGGCCGGTACTCAATCAGCCCCAGCATTTT. Protein sequence: CASSILPGPVLNQPQHF.

The J gene is TRBJ1-1, the V gene TRBV18; D is undetermined. The CDR3 loop spans 13 amino acids. From germline, CDR1 is KGHSH and CDR2 LQKENI. With 3 bases removed from V and 3 bases from J, the gap between germline ends came to 8 bases. CDR3 DNA sequence: TGTGCCAGCTCACCCGGTGGGGACACTGAAGCTTTCTTT. Protein sequence: CASSPGGDTEAFF.

CDR3 sequence: CATSEAGTGAPQPQHF. CDR3 DNA: TGTGCCACCAGTGAGGCCGGGACAGGAGCCCCACAGCCCCAGCATTTT. The chain has TRBV24-1 and TRBJ1-5; 8 bases align to TRBD1. Germline trimming cut 4 bases from V and 7 bases from J; bases unmatched to any gene: 11. Germline V CDR1 and CDR2: KGHDR, SFDVKD. The CDR3 sequence is 16 residues long.

This clone was observed once. The V gene is TRBV30, the J gene TRBJ2-2; D uncertain. Germline V gene data show CDR1 as GTSNPN and CDR2 as SVGIG (reference sequence). Trimming removed 0 bases from V and 7 bases from J, with 3 bases in between. CDR3 length: 11 residues. The DNA for the CDR3 is TGTGCCTGGAGTGTGGGCGGGGAGCTGTTTTTT. Protein product: CAWSVGGELFF.

V usage is TRBV6-5 and J usage is TRBJ2-7, with 7 bases identical to TRBD1. The J segment lost 2 bases and the V segment lost 4 bases, leaving 11 bases of the junction unmatched. Germline CDR1 is MNHEY and CDR2 is SVGAGI. The CDR3 runs 16 residues. The CDR3 here is CASSFRDSQTPYEQYF. The CDR3 DNA sequence: TGTGCCAGCAGTTTCCGGGACAGCCAGACCCCCTACGAGCAGTACTTC.

This chain uses TRBV28 with TRBJ1-2; unclear D gene. The germline V and J ends were trimmed by 7 bases and 0 bases, with 12 bases remaining between them. CDR1 and CDR2 from the germline V gene are MDHEN and SYDVKM. The CDR3 contains 14 residues. CDR3 amino acids: CASTLPDTNYGYTF. The CDR3 DNA reads as TGTGCCAGCACCCTACCCGACACTAACTATGGCTACACCTTC.

The V gene is TRBV6-5, the J gene TRBJ1-2, with TRBD1 matching 9 bases. This CDR3 is built from 14 residues. Germline V CDR1 and CDR2: MNHEY, SVGAGI. V gave up 4 bases and J gave up 8 bases; unmatched junction bases: 8. The CDR3 DNA reads as TGTGCCAGCAGTTTTACAGGGGGCCTGTCGGGCTACACCTTC. Its translation: CASSFTGGLSGYTF.

The chain joins TRBV7-9 to TRBJ2-7, with 10 bases matching TRBD1. V shed 1 base, J shed 5 bases, and the junction held 11 bases outside the gene matches. Germline lookup yields CDR1 SEHNR and CDR2 FQNEAQ (reference sequence). The CDR3 contains 17 residues. The CDR3 bases are TGTGCCAGCAGCTTAGTTGACAGGGGGCCTACTGAGAACGAGCAGTACTTC. Translated, it gives CASSLVDRGPTENEQYF.

The gene calls are TRBV7-6 and TRBJ2-1, with D hard to call. V was pared by 2 bases and J by 2 bases, with 7 bases between. The CDR3 has 14 amino acids. The germline CDR1 and CDR2 sequences are SGHVS and FNYEAQ. The DNA of the CDR3 is TGTGCCAGCAGCTTACAGAGGCCCTACAATGAGCAGTTCTTC. Translation: CASSLQRPYNEQFF.

This clone has only one observation. The chain is built from TRBV5-1 and TRBJ2-3; a possible D gene is TRBD2 (7 bases). CDR3 length: 17 amino acids. In germline, CDR1 is SGHRS, CDR2 YFSETQ. Trimming shortened V by 0 bases and J by 1 base, and 15 bases separated the two germline ends. CDR3 sequence: CASSLDGRRGGTDTQYF. CDR3 in DNA: TGCGCCAGCAGCTTGGACGGGAGGAGGGGGGGCACAGATACGCAGTATTTT.

This clone showed up just once. The chain carries TRBV19 and TRBJ1-1; 7 bases match TRBD1. Germline V gene sequence: CDR1 LNHDA, CDR2 SQIVND (reference sequence). With V trimmed by 7 bases and J by 1 base, 9 bases remained unmatched. The CDR3 has 15 amino acids. The CDR3 nucleotides are TGTGCCAGTACCACAAGACAGGGCGGGAACACTGAAGCTTTCTTT. The encoded protein is CASTTRQGGNTEAFF.

The V and J genes are TRBV30 and TRBJ1-6, with a weak D call TRBD1 (6 bases). Deletions cut 5 bases from V and 10 bases from J, with 15 bases between. The germline CDR1 and CDR2 sequences are GTSNPN and SVGIG (reference sequence). This CDR3 comprises 13 residues. The CDR3, as DNA: TGTGCCTGGGCACAGGGTCACAACTCACCCCTCCACTTT. It yields the protein CAWAQGHNSPLHF.

This clone was seen once. V and J are TRBV11-2 and TRBJ1-3, with D hard to call. The CDR3 loop spans 16 amino acids. Trimming shortened V by 1 base and J by 0 bases, and 10 bases separated the two germline ends. Germline CDR1 is SGHAT and CDR2 is FQNNGV. The CDR3: CASSLVVLSSGNTIYF. The CDR3 DNA sequence: TGTGCCAGCAGCTTAGTCGTGCTGAGCTCTGGAAACACCATATATTTT.

The chain recombines TRBV6-5 with TRBJ2-7; no clear D. The CDR3 contains 15 residues. Trimming removed 6 bases from V and 0 bases from J, with 15 bases in between. In germline, CDR1 is MNHEY, CDR2 SVGAGI. The CDR3 region is CASSYLGISSYEQYF. The CDR3 coding sequence is TGTGCCAGCAGCTATTTGGGGATTAGCTCCTACGAGCAGTACTTC.

The rearrangement links TRBV25-1 to TRBJ1-2, with D possibly TRBD1 on 5 matching bases. This CDR3 comprises 12 residues. CDR1 and CDR2 from the germline V gene are MGHDK and SYGVNS. The V end lost 6 bases, the J end lost 8 bases, and 13 bases lay between the germline ends. The CDR3 bases are TGTGCCAGCAGCGGGGGAGGGCAGGGCTACACCTTC. This sequence encodes CASSGGGQGYTF.

V gene TRBV7-3 combines with J gene TRBJ1-1; D gene unclear. The ends were cut back, 0 bases at V and 3 bases at J, with 5 bases in the middle. CDR1 is SGHTA, CDR2 FQGTGA, per germline. The CDR3 is 13 amino acids. The CDR3 spells CASSLTTYTEAFF. The CDR3 DNA follows: TGTGCCAGCAGCTTAACGACCTACACTGAAGCTTTCTTT.

The rearrangement links TRBV7-9 to TRBJ1-2; 8 bases match TRBD1. The CDR3 contains 16 residues. The ends lost 1 base at V and 7 bases at J; junction bases unmatched: 11. From germline, CDR1 is SEHNR and CDR2 FQNEAQ (reference sequence). CDR3 nucleotides: TGTGCCAGCAGCTTAGGGACGACAGGGGATACGGGTGGCTACACCTTC. Its protein product is CASSLGTTGDTGGYTF.

The chain combines TRBV28 with TRBJ2-7; D is possibly TRBD1 (7 bases). The ends were cut back, 3 bases at V and 7 bases at J, with 19 bases in the middle. The CDR3 consists of 15 residues. Germline V gene data show CDR1 as MDHEN and CDR2 as SYDVKM. The CDR3 DNA sequence: TGTGCCAGCAGTTTGCAGCTAGGCCCAGGGGGGGAGCAGTACTTC. The encoded protein is CASSLQLGPGGEQYF. The whole variable domain, filled in from reference TRBV28 and TRBJ2-7, reads DVKVTQSSRYLVKRTGEKVFLECVQDMDHENMFWYRQDPGLGLRLIYFSYDVKMKEKGDIPEGYSVSREKKERFSLILESASTNQTSMYLCASSLQLGPGGEQYFGPGTRLTVT.

The gene calls are TRBV30 and TRBJ1-1, with D unclear. V was trimmed by 0 bases and J by 6 bases, leaving 5 bases between them. This CDR3 contains 11 residues. The V gene's germline CDR1 is GTSNPN and CDR2 SVGIG (reference sequence). CDR3 nucleotide sequence: TGTGCCTGGAGTGTACTCCCTGAAGCTTTCTTT. It yields the protein CAWSVLPEAFF. The full variable domain, rest sourced from reference TRBV30 and TRBJ1-1, is SQTIHQWPATLVQPVGSPLSLECTVEGTSNPNLYWYRQAAGRGLQLLFYSVGIGQISSEVPQNLSASRPQDRQFILSSKKLLLSDSGFYLCAWSVLPEAFFGQGTRLTVV.